The 6 T cell receptor beta chains in this list originate from one sample, sequenced in a study of blood T cell repertoires in COVID-19. TCRdb's table, derived via immunoSEQ multiplex PCR, lists solely in-frame clones and lacks some. This sample has roughly 190,000 clones; around nine tenths occur once, and the top ten carry 6%. Sequenced input: peripheral blood. Receptors originate from a middle-aged man with active or convalescent COVID-19.

This chain connects TRBV6-5 to TRBJ1-5; D unresolved. This CDR3 comprises 14 residues. The germline V gene encodes CDR1 MNHEY and CDR2 SVGAGI. V lost 6 bases and J lost 1, with 10 bases in between. Here the CDR3 DNA reads TGTGCCAGCAGAGTAAGCTTAAGCAATCAGCCCCAGCATTTT. Translation gives CASRVSLSNQPQHF.

The CDR3 DNA reads as TGTGCCAGCAGTTACGACGGGAACGAAGCTTTCTTT. Translating it yields CASSYDGNEAFF. The genes are TRBV6-5 and TRBJ1-1; D uncertain. The germline V and J ends were trimmed by 2 bases and 8 bases, with 9 bases remaining between them. Germline assignment: CDR1 MNHEY and CDR2 SVGAGI. The CDR3 totals 12 residues.

V is TRBV7-9 and J is TRBJ1-2; D not resolved. This CDR3 contains 15 residues. Germline V gene data show CDR1 as SEHNR and CDR2 as FQNEAQ (reference sequence). Trimming removed 4 bases at V and 0 bases at J, with 12 bases between. The CDR3 DNA reads as TGTGCCAGCAGCTCCCCGTCACTTGCTAACTATGGCTACACCTTC. This gives the protein CASSSPSLANYGYTF.

The chain is built from TRBV3-1 (or the pseudogene TRBV3-2) and TRBJ1-1; D unclear. Trimming took 0 bases from V and 8 from J, leaving 7 bases between them. The CDR3 sequence is 12 residues long. Germline V CDR1 and CDR2: LGHDT, YNNKEL (reference sequence). The DNA of the CDR3 is TGTGCCAGCAGCCAAGATCGCGGAGAAGCTTTCTTT. It translates to CASSQDRGEAFF.

This clone was found once. The chain recombines TRBV30 with TRBJ1-1, with D maybe TRBD1 (6 bases). The CDR3 runs to 13 residues. Trimming shortened V by 3 bases and J by 1 base, and 9 bases separated the two germline ends. Per germline, CDR1 GTSNPN and CDR2 SVGIG (reference sequence). CDR3 loop: CAWRGGKNTEAFF. For the CDR3, the DNA is TGTGCCTGGAGAGGGGGTAAGAACACTGAAGCTTTCTTT. Looking up the rest from reference TRBV30 and TRBJ1-1 gives the full variable domain: SQTIHQWPATLVQPVGSPLSLECTVEGTSNPNLYWYRQAAGRGLQLLFYSVGIGQISSEVPQNLSASRPQDRQFILSSKKLLLSDSGFYLCAWRGGKNTEAFFGQGTRLTVV.

This rearrangement joins TRBV7-9 to TRBJ2-7; D is perhaps TRBD2 (5 bases). Germline V CDR1 and CDR2: SEHNR, FQNEAQ (reference sequence). V lost 1 base, J lost 0 bases, and 19 bases lay in between. This CDR3 is 18 amino acids long. CDR3 amino acids: CASSLGHAGSGSSYEQYF. CDR3 sequence (DNA): TGTGCCAGCAGCTTAGGCCACGCGGGCAGTGGGAGCTCCTACGAGCAGTACTTC.